A single sample gave rise to the 20 T cell receptor beta chains below, sequenced in a study of beta chain features in type 1 diabetes. The study's findings and limits: There was a moderate but significant shortening of TCRB CDR3s in all four CD4+ subsets of Type 1 diabetes patients.

For these TCRs, the target antigens are not known. Every bit of the isolated RNA underwent reverse transcription, so sequencing read expressed TCRB transcripts. The protocol was immunoSEQ multiplex PCR, while the TCRdb copy is restricted to in-frame clones and leaves out a portion. The sample holds approximately 250,000 clones; about a sixth are singletons and the top ten take 0.08% to 0.095%. The sample comprised naive CD4+ T cells from blood. These receptors were obtained from a man younger than 45 with type 1 diabetes.

Only a few counts were recorded for this clone. V is TRBV7-3 and J is TRBJ2-1; D unresolved. Germline-derived CDR1 and CDR2 are SGHTA and FQGTGA. Deletions cut 2 bases from V and 10 bases from J, with 6 bases between. This CDR3 has 11 residues. CDR3 sequence (DNA): TGTGCCAGCAGCTTAGGCTCGGAGCAGTTCTTC. The encoded protein is CASSLGSEQFF.

Only a few counts were recorded for this clone. V usage is TRBV7-9 and J usage is TRBJ2-3; 12 bases are a match to TRBD2. Germline V gene data show CDR1 as SEHNR and CDR2 as FQNEAQ (reference sequence). There are 15 residues in the CDR3. J lost 3 bases, V lost 5 bases, and 3 bases had no gene match. The DNA of the CDR3 is TGTGCCAGCAGCCGGACTAGCGGGACGACAGATACGCAGTATTTT. It yields the protein CASSRTSGTTDTQYF.

The chain couples TRBV9 to TRBJ2-3; D gene uncertain. Germline V lookup: CDR1 SGDLS, CDR2 YYNGEE. Trimming left V 4 bases short and J 4 bases short, with 13 bases between. The CDR3 runs 14 residues. The CDR3 region is CASSYGAGSDTQYF. CDR3 DNA sequence: TGTGCCAGCAGCTACGGAGCTGGGTCAGATACGCAGTATTTT.

This clone was seen a few times. The CDR3 sequence: CAWTGTGEQPQHF. The CDR3 bases are TGTGCCTGGACCGGGACAGGGGAACAGCCCCAGCATTTT. This chain joins TRBV30 and TRBJ1-5, with TRBD1 identical over 10 bases. V was pared by 4 bases and J by 7 bases, with 4 bases of the junction left unmatched. The CDR3 runs to 13 residues. In germline, CDR1 is GTSNPN, CDR2 SVGIG (reference sequence). Full variable domain (remainder filled in from reference TRBV30 and TRBJ1-5): SQTIHQWPATLVQPVGSPLSLECTVEGTSNPNLYWYRQAAGRGLQLLFYSVGIGQISSEVPQNLSASRPQDRQFILSSKKLLLSDSGFYLCAWTGTGEQPQHFGDGTRLSIL.

This clone was observed a handful of times. The chain joins TRBV29-1 to TRBJ2-2, with a possible D match to TRBD2 (5 bases). The CDR3 consists of 12 residues. Per the germline V gene, CDR1 is SQVTM and CDR2 is ANQGSEA. Trimming cost V 5 bases and J 5 bases, with 9 bases left between them. Here the CDR3 reads CSVRPGTGELFF. The CDR3 DNA follows: TGCAGCGTTCGACCGGGGACCGGGGAGCTGTTTTTT.

This clone appeared many times. The chain combines TRBV30 with TRBJ2-1, with D hard to call. The CDR3 length is 11 residues. Per the germline V gene, CDR1 is GTSNPN and CDR2 is SVGIG (reference sequence). Trimming cost V 2 bases and J 7 bases, with 6 bases left between them. The chain's CDR3 is CAWSTFNEQFF. CDR3 bases: TGTGCCTGGAGTACCTTTAATGAGCAGTTCTTC.

The V gene is TRBV29-1, the J gene TRBJ2-7; no clear D gene. V lost 7 bases, J lost 3 bases, and 13 bases lay in between. Germline V gene sequence: CDR1 SQVTM, CDR2 ANQGSEA. The CDR3 spans 12 residues. The CDR3 protein is CSALRANYEQYF. In nucleotides, the CDR3 is TGCAGCGCCCTTCGGGCTAACTACGAGCAGTACTTC.

This rearrangement joins TRBV1 to TRBJ2-1; the D call TRBD2 from the table was never checked on the DNA. TRBV1 is a listed pseudogene. The CDR3 runs 14 residues. The CDR3 sequence is CTSSQTHSRGEQFF. The CDR3 nucleotides read TGCACCAGCAGCCAAACTCACAGCCGGGGTGAGCAGTTCTTC.

The chain recombines TRBV15 with TRBJ2-7; D is possibly TRBD1 (6 bases). V was cut by 1 base and J by 3 bases, with 10 bases left in between. Germline V lookup: CDR1 LNHNV, CDR2 YYDKDF (reference sequence). This CDR3 region has 14 residues. CDR3 sequence: CATSRVTGVYEQYF. The CDR3 DNA follows: TGTGCCACCAGCAGAGTGACAGGAGTCTACGAGCAGTACTTC.

This sequence joins TRBV6-5 and TRBJ2-7; 8 bases line up with TRBD2. The CDR3 length is 15 residues. V shed 2 bases, J shed 2 bases, and the junction held 5 bases outside the gene matches. CDR1 and CDR2 (germline): MNHEY, SVGAGI. The CDR3 DNA is TGTGCCAGCAGTTACGCCAGCGGGGGAACCTACGAGCAGTACTTC. Encoded protein: CASSYASGGTYEQYF.

This clone occurred a few times. The chain uses TRBV29-1 and TRBJ2-6; 7 nucleotides agree with TRBD2. V shed 5 bases and J 0 bases; nucleotides not matched to a gene: 7. The CDR3 is 16 amino acids. Germline CDR1 and CDR2: SQVTM and ANQGSEA. DNA for the CDR3: TGCAGCGTTTTTCTAGCGGTCTACTCTGGGGCCAACGTCCTGACTTTC. Residues: CSVFLAVYSGANVLTF. Variable domain in full (rest from reference TRBV29-1 and TRBJ2-6): SAVISQKPSRDICQRGTSLTIQCQVDSQVTMMFWYRQQPGQSLTLIATANQGSEATYESGFVIDKFPISRPNLTFSTLTVSNMSPEDSSIYLCSVFLAVYSGANVLTFGAGSRLTVL.

The V gene is TRBV19, the J gene TRBJ1-5; D not resolved. Germline lookup yields CDR1 LNHDA and CDR2 SQIVND (reference sequence). With 5 bases removed from V and 0 bases from J, the gap between germline ends came to 5 bases. The CDR3 spans 13 residues. The CDR3 is CASSGDSNQPQHF. The CDR3 DNA sequence: TGTGCCAGTAGTGGCGATAGCAATCAGCCCCAGCATTTT.

This chain joins TRBV19 and TRBJ2-6; no firm D call. The CDR3 covers 15 residues. The germline CDR1 and CDR2 sequences are LNHDA and SQIVND (reference sequence). Trimming removed 3 bases from V and 1 base from J, with 7 bases in between. The CDR3 here is CASSIPRSGANVLTF. The CDR3 DNA is TGTGCCAGTAGTATTCCGAGGTCTGGGGCCAACGTCCTGACTTTC.

The sample holds a few counts of this clone. The chain has TRBV2 and TRBJ1-1, with D hard to call. CDR1 is SNHLY, CDR2 FYNNEI, per germline. The CDR3 consists of 14 residues. V was pared by 2 bases and J by 5 bases, with 12 bases between. The CDR3 region is CASSETTGRTEAFF. The CDR3 coding sequence is TGTGCCAGCAGTGAAACAACCGGACGGACTGAAGCTTTCTTT. Complete variable domain (other parts from reference TRBV2 and TRBJ1-1): EPEVTQTPSHQVTQMGQEVILRCVPISNHLYFYWYRQILGQKVEFLVSFYNNEISEKSEIFDDQFSVERPDGSNFTLKIRSTKLEDSAMYFCASSETTGRTEAFFGQGTRLTVV.

The chain couples TRBV28 to TRBJ1-2; 7 bases align to TRBD1. CDR1 and CDR2 from the germline V gene are MDHEN and SYDVKM. This CDR3 contains 13 residues. Germline trimming cut 6 bases from V and 6 bases from J; bases unmatched to any gene: 7. The CDR3 loop reads CASRGDRANGYTF. As DNA, the CDR3 is TGTGCCAGCAGGGGAGACAGGGCGAATGGCTACACCTTC.

V usage is TRBV7-9 and J usage is TRBJ2-2; 8 bases align to TRBD2. V trimming: 1 base; J trimming: 7 bases; junction bases outside the gene matches: 5. This CDR3 region has 15 residues. Germline CDR1 is SEHNR and CDR2 is FQNEAQ (reference sequence). CDR3 sequence (DNA): TGTGCCAGCAGCTTAGAACGGGAGGGCCTCGGGGAGCTGTTTTTT. Translated, it gives CASSLEREGLGELFF.

This clone has just one count. V usage is TRBV5-1 and J usage is TRBJ2-3; D gene unclear. In germline, CDR1 is SGHRS, CDR2 YFSETQ. Between the trimmed V and J ends, which lost 7 bases and 0 bases, there was a span of 12 bases. There are 14 residues in the CDR3. CDR3 residues: CASFEPPSTDTQYF. CDR3 DNA sequence: TGCGCCAGCTTCGAGCCGCCCAGCACAGATACGCAGTATTTT.

The chain links TRBV29-1 to TRBJ1-1; no clear D gene. CDR1 SQVTM and CDR2 ANQGSEA come from the germline V gene. The CDR3 has 14 amino acids. Trimming left V 2 bases short and J 1 base short, with 11 bases between. The CDR3 protein is CSVELPGRNTEAFF. CDR3 in DNA: TGCAGCGTTGAACTCCCCGGACGGAACACTGAAGCTTTCTTT.

J is TRBJ2-7 and V is TRBV25-1; D is perhaps TRBD2 (5 bases). V was shortened by 4 bases and J by 4 bases, with 14 bases between the two germline ends. The germline gives CDR1 MGHDK, CDR2 SYGVNS. The CDR3 length is 14 residues. The CDR3 nucleotides read TGTGCCAGCAGTGTTGTGGGAGACCTTTACGAGCAGTACTTC. It translates to CASSVVGDLYEQYF.

V usage is TRBV4-3 and J usage is TRBJ1-3, with D unresolved. Germline values: CDR1 LGHNA, CDR2 YSLEER. CDR3 length: 15 residues. Trimming cost V 0 bases and J 8 bases, with 14 bases left between them. The CDR3: CASSQDPLVPDTIYF. DNA for the CDR3: TGCGCCAGCAGCCAAGACCCGCTGGTGCCAGACACCATATATTTT.